What follows describes a single T cell receptor (beta chain). No antigen is known for it. Sequencing was at deep level. Unsorted PBMC DNA sequencing spanned ten immunoSEQ deep assay plates. TCRdb's table, derived via immunoSEQ multiplex PCR, lists solely in-frame clones and lacks some. The table has 450,000 to 600,000 clones, about four fifths seen once. The data belong to a study of shared clonotypes between healthy human individuals. General study points: Limited genetic and exposure-history diversity came from having few donors.

Per germline, CDR1 SGDLS and CDR2 YYNGEE. The CDR3 runs 15 residues. Trimming cost V 5 bases and J 1 base, with 14 bases left between them. Sequenced material: PBMCs. The TCR originated in a woman aged 40-49 years in good health. Some clones in this sample may be carry-over from other donors' samples. The chain is built from TRBV9 and TRBJ2-3; possible D gene TRBD1, 6 bases. CDR3 loop: CASSRDTEGTDTQYF. The CDR3 DNA is TGTGCCAGCAGTCGGGACACCGAGGGCACAGATACGCAGTATTTT. Together with reference TRBV9 and TRBJ2-3, the CDR3 gives the full variable domain: DSGVTQTPKHLITATGQRVTLRCSPRSGDLSVYWYQQSLDQGLQFLIQYYNGEERAKGNILERFSAQQFPDLHSELNLSSLELGDSALYFCASSRDTEGTDTQYFGPGTRLTVL.